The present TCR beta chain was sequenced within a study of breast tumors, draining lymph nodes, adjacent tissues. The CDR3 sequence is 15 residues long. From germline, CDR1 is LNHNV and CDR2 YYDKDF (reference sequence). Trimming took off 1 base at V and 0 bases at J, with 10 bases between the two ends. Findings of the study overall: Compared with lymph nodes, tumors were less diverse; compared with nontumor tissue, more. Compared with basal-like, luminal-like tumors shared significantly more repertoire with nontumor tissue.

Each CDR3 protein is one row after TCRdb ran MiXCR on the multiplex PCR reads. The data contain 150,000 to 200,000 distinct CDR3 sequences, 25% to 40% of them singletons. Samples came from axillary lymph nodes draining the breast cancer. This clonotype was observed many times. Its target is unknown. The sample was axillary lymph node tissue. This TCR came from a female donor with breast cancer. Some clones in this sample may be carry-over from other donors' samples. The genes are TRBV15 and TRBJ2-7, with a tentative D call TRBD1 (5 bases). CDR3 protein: CATSRVQGVSYEQYF. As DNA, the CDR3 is TGTGCCACCAGCAGAGTTCAGGGCGTCTCCTACGAGCAGTACTTC.